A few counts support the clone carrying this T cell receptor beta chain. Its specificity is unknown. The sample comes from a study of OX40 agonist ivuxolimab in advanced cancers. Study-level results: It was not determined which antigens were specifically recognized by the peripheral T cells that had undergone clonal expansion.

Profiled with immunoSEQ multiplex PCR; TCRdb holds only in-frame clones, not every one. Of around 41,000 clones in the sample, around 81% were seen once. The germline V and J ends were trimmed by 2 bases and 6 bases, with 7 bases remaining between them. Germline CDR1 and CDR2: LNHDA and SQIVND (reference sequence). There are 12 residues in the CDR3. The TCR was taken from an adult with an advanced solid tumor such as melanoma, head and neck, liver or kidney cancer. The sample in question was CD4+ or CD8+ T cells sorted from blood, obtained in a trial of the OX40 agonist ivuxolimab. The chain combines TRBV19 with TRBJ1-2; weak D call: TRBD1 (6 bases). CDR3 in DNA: TGTGCCAGTAGTATAAACAGGGATGGCTACACCTTC. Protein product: CASSINRDGYTF.